One and the same sample provided the 3 T cell receptor beta chains below, sequenced in a study of blood T cell repertoires in COVID-19. Assay: immunoSEQ multiplex PCR; the TCRdb copy retains only in-frame clones and omits some. The data hold nearly 300,000 clones, with approximately 90% observed a single time. The sample was peripheral blood. The receptor set was obtained from a woman under 40 who had recovered from COVID-19.

V and J are TRBV19 and TRBJ1-1; the match to TRBD1 covers 7 bases. This CDR3 has 15 residues. Germline CDR1 LNHDA, CDR2 SQIVND (reference sequence). V lost 3 bases to trimming and J lost 0 bases; unmatched junction nucleotides: 4. This CDR3 reads CASSIGTALNTEAFF. CDR3 in DNA: TGTGCCAGTAGTATCGGGACAGCCCTGAACACTGAAGCTTTCTTT.

The rearrangement links TRBV29-1 to TRBJ2-3, with D possibly TRBD2 on 5 matching bases. This CDR3 spans 13 amino acids. CDR1 SQVTM and CDR2 ANQGSEA come from the germline V gene. Trimming shortened V by 6 bases and J by 4 bases, and 14 bases separated the two germline ends. CDR3 amino acids: CSVKLVPPDTQYF. The CDR3 DNA is TGCAGCGTAAAACTAGTCCCGCCAGATACGCAGTATTTT.

The chain links TRBV5-1 to TRBJ2-1; TRBD2 agrees at 9 bases. Looked up from germline, CDR1 is SGHRS and CDR2 is YFSETQ. V shed 1 base, J shed 4 bases, and the junction held 3 bases outside the gene matches. This CDR3 is 15 amino acids long. As DNA, the CDR3 is TGCGCCAGCAGCTTGATAGCGGGGGCTTACAATGAGCAGTTCTTC. Residues: CASSLIAGAYNEQFF.